These 2 T cell receptor beta chains originate from one sample sequenced in a study of OX40 agonist ivuxolimab in advanced cancers. The library was made by the immunoSEQ multiplex PCR assay. TCRdb mirrors the immuneACCESS table, restricted to in-frame sequences. Some clones are absent from its copies; in checked studies, under half trace to an unresolved V gene, and the reason for the others is unknown. In this sample the table shows some 67,000 clones, roughly 80% of which occur a single time. 5.5% to 6% of the sample goes to the ten largest clones. The source material was CD4+ or CD8+ T cells sorted from blood, sampled in a trial of the OX40 agonist ivuxolimab. These receptors all stem from an adult with an advanced solid tumor such as melanoma, head and neck, liver or kidney cancer.

This chain joins TRBV30 and TRBJ1-5, with TRBD1 as a possible D gene (6 bases). The CDR3 consists of 15 residues. The germline V and J ends were trimmed by 1 base and 4 bases, with 14 bases remaining between them. From germline, CDR1 is GTSNPN and CDR2 SVGIG (reference sequence). The CDR3 loop is CAWSAGQWANQPQHF. CDR3 DNA: TGTGCCTGGAGTGCAGGACAGTGGGCGAATCAGCCCCAGCATTTT.

This clone appeared a single time. The chain uses TRBV6-5 and TRBJ2-4; the match to TRBD1 covers 11 bases. The CDR3 is made up of 14 amino acids. V gave up 8 bases and J gave up 4 bases; unmatched junction bases: 4. Germline assignment: CDR1 MNHEY and CDR2 SVGAGI. The CDR3 DNA follows: TGTGCCAGCGGGGACAGGGGGTTTAAAAACATTCAGTACTTC. Amino acids: CASGDRGFKNIQYF.